The sequence of this T cell receptor (beta chain) was determined in a study of OX40 agonist ivuxolimab in advanced cancers. Study-wide context: The diagnoses of dose-escalation patients were hepatocellular carcinoma, melanoma, renal cell or head and neck cancer.

Trimming removed 3 bases from V and 4 bases from J, with 7 bases in between. The CDR3 is made up of 13 amino acids. Germline V gene sequence: CDR1 LGHNT, CDR2 FRNRAP. Profiled with immunoSEQ multiplex PCR; TCRdb holds only in-frame clones, not every one. This sample has 50,000 to 75,000 clones, with around four fifths found just once. Sequences were derived from CD4+ or CD8+ T cells sorted from blood, sampled in a trial of the OX40 agonist ivuxolimab. This TCR derives from an adult with an advanced solid tumor such as melanoma, head and neck, liver or kidney cancer. The V and J genes are TRBV12-5 and TRBJ1-5; no clear D gene. The CDR3 is CASGFGGNQPQHF. For the CDR3, the DNA is TGTGCTAGTGGTTTTGGAGGGAATCAGCCCCAGCATTTT.